The entry below describes one T cell receptor (beta chain). Its specific antigen is unknown. No base quality information exists; no much larger clone differs at one position. Amplification and barcoding of TCRbeta CDR3 regions were carried out by two-step multiplex PCR on the immunoSEQ human TCRbeta survey platform. Sequencing of the libraries was done on Illumina instruments, and IgH was sequenced in parallel from the same samples. In the original analysis: Raw reads were filtered against IMGT V, D, J definitions and were binned using a nearest-neighbor algorithm so that PCR and sequencing errors were removed. A clone was defined as an identical nucleotide sequence, and differential abundance between tissues was tested with a Fisher exact test for each clone using a pFDR threshold of p<0.01. A minimum inclusion filter of 10 in either sample excluded clones with frequencies too low for statistical inference. The immunoSEQ Analyzer was used for pairwise clonal comparisons, and IMGT tools were used to assess gene family usage. The table was pulled from immuneACCESS by TCRdb, which kept in-frame rearrangements only. Such tables lose some clones; where checked, under half of the loss comes from unresolved V genes, and the rest has no known cause. V, J and clone size derive from that table, while D and trimming were established from the DNA sequence. This sample lists about 95,000 clones; 60% to 80% were detected once. About 2.1% of the sample is held by the ten biggest clonotypes.

For repertoire sequencing, genomic DNA was processed from frozen pancreas tissue. Genomic DNA, roughly 1.7-3.4 ug, was extracted from umbilical cord blood or frozen pancreas using the DNeasy Blood and Tissue Kit. This record comes from a study of fetal regulatory T cell absence and autoimmunity (dated by TCRdb to 2017 to 2019). In terms of the full investigation: The IPEX patients showed exocrine pancreas autoimmunity in the absence of clinical diabetes. Overall results and qualifications from the work: The TCR compartment showed significant oligoclonal enrichment in pancreas versus cord blood, with some top clones over 90-fold enriched. The oligoclonal enrichment was interpreted as support for antigen-driven autoimmunity occurring in the pancreas before birth in IPEX syndrome. Cord blood and pancreas had broadly similar TRB gene family usage, resembling published neonatal and adult repertoires.

The germline V and J ends show losses of 1 base and 2 bases respectively, and no gene match explains 2 bases of the junction. Looking up the germline V gene (reference sequence) yields CDR1 LNHDA and CDR2 SQIVND. Including the terminal cysteine and phenylalanine, the CDR3 comprises 15 residues. The CDR3 DNA has 45 bases and is translated from base 1. Specimen: pancreas tissue. The sequence is built from TRBV19 and TRBJ2-1, with 7 bases in between that match TRBD2. This clonotype was obtained from a male donor with IPEX syndrome. At the DNA level, the sequence is TGTGCCAGTAGTATAGGCCTAGCGGCCTACAATGAGCAGTTCTTC. Its amino acids are CASSIGLAAYNEQFF.